The next 30 T cell receptor beta chains were all read from a single sample in a study of cytomegalovirus exposure and HLA in healthy donors. Both 60 Vbeta primers and 13 Jbeta primers went into the PCR. Assay used: immunoSEQ multiplex PCR; TCRdb lists only in-frame clones, some missing. The sample carries about 130,000 clones, over 70% recorded once. The sample comprised PBMCs. The receptors were gathered from a woman aged 55-70 years in good health and CMV-seropositive.

This clone was picked up a small number of times. The chain uses TRBV5-1 and TRBJ1-5; 10 nucleotides agree with TRBD1. Germline-derived CDR1 and CDR2 are SGHRS and YFSETQ. J was trimmed by 0 bases and V by 4 bases; bases with no gene match: 4. The CDR3 extends over 16 amino acids. CDR3: CASSLGTGDSNQPQHF. The CDR3, as DNA: TGCGCCAGCAGCCTGGGGACAGGGGATAGCAATCAGCCCCAGCATTTT.

The CDR3 sequence: CASSTDRAGGNSPLHF. The CDR3 nucleotides are TGCGCCAGCAGCACGGACAGGGCGGGCGGCAATTCACCCCTCCACTTT. The chain links TRBV5-1 to TRBJ1-6; 8 bases map to TRBD1. Germline V gives CDR1 SGHRS, CDR2 YFSETQ. Unmatched junction bases numbered 10, after V lost 4 bases and J lost 7 bases. CDR3 length: 16 residues.

The chain links TRBV14 to TRBJ2-2; D is ambiguous. The CDR3 sequence is 13 residues long. Germline V lookup: CDR1 SGHDN, CDR2 FVKESK. Trimming removed 5 bases from V and 8 bases from J, with 12 bases in between. This CDR3 reads CASSIDPEGELFF. In DNA form, the CDR3 reads TGTGCCAGCAGCATTGATCCCGAGGGGGAGCTGTTTTTT.

The chain joins TRBV14 to TRBJ1-2, with 8 positions matching TRBD1. Trimming removed 3 bases from V and 3 bases from J; junction bases left unmatched: 6. This CDR3 is 15 amino acids long. Germline CDR1 SGHDN, CDR2 FVKESK. The CDR3 bases are TGTGCCAGCAGCCAGCTGGGGACAGGACACTATGGCTACACCTTC. Its protein is CASSQLGTGHYGYTF. The full variable domain, completed using reference TRBV14 and TRBJ1-2, is EAGVTQFPSHSVIEKGQTVTLRCDPISGHDNLYWYRRVMGKEIKFLLHFVKESKQDESGMPNNRFLAERTGGTYSTLKVQPAELEDSGVYFCASSQLGTGHYGYTFGSGTRLTVV.

V usage is TRBV7-2 and J usage is TRBJ2-5, with a tentative D call TRBD2 (7 bases). From germline, CDR1 is SGHTA and CDR2 FQGNSA. This CDR3 is 15 amino acids long. V was pared by 4 bases and J by 4 bases, with 16 bases between. CDR3 DNA sequence: TGTGCCAGCAGCTGGGGGGCCGGGACTACAGAGACCCAGTACTTC. Protein sequence: CASSWGAGTTETQYF.

This chain links TRBV5-1 with TRBJ1-5; possible D gene TRBD1, 6 bases. V lost 2 bases and J lost 6, with 12 bases in between. CDR1 is SGHRS and CDR2 is YFSETQ in the germline V gene. The CDR3 has 14 amino acids. The CDR3 DNA follows: TGCGCCAGCAGCTTCAGGGGAGAGGGTCAGCCCCAGCATTTT. It yields the protein CASSFRGEGQPQHF.

This clone occurred once. V usage is TRBV5-1 and J usage is TRBJ2-1, with D possibly TRBD1 on 8 matching bases. Germline V CDR1 and CDR2: SGHRS, YFSETQ. The CDR3 is made up of 16 amino acids. Trimming took 4 bases from V and 5 from J, leaving 19 bases between them. The CDR3 DNA reads as TGCGCCAGCAGCAGCCTTGACAGGGGACTAAACAATGAGCAGTTCTTC. As protein: CASSSLDRGLNNEQFF. The whole variable domain, remainder taken from reference TRBV5-1 and TRBJ2-1, is KAGVTQTPRYLIKTRGQQVTLSCSPISGHRSVSWYQQTPGQGLQFLFEYFSETQRNKGNFPGRFSGRQFSNSRSEMNVSTLELGDSALYLCASSSLDRGLNNEQFFGPGTRLTVL.

The chain employs TRBV5-1 and TRBJ2-2; TRBD2 might be the D (6 bases). CDR3 length: 15 residues. Trimming shortened V by 6 bases and J by 2 bases, and 14 bases separated the two germline ends. Germline V gene sequence: CDR1 SGHRS, CDR2 YFSETQ. The CDR3 is CASTFDGTNTGELFF. As DNA, the CDR3 is TGCGCCAGCACTTTCGACGGGACTAACACCGGGGAGCTGTTTTTT.

The gene calls are TRBV5-1 and TRBJ2-1; D may be TRBD2 (6 bases). The CDR3 is made up of 16 amino acids. Trimming left V 7 bases short and J 4 bases short, with 21 bases between. Germline-derived CDR1 and CDR2 are SGHRS and YFSETQ. CDR3 region: CASAPYGTPVYNEQFF. The DNA of the CDR3 is TGCGCCAGCGCCCCGTACGGGACTCCCGTGTACAATGAGCAGTTCTTC. The full variable domain, in which reference TRBV5-1 and TRBJ2-1 provide the parts outside the CDR3, is KAGVTQTPRYLIKTRGQQVTLSCSPISGHRSVSWYQQTPGQGLQFLFEYFSETQRNKGNFPGRFSGRQFSNSRSEMNVSTLELGDSALYLCASAPYGTPVYNEQFFGPGTRLTVL.

The chain combines TRBV7-3 with TRBJ2-3; tentative D call: TRBD2 (6 bases). This CDR3 contains 12 residues. CDR1 is SGHTA and CDR2 is FQGTGA in the germline V gene. V lost 6 bases to trimming and J lost 5 bases, with 9 bases between them. The CDR3 reads CASSYGGDTQYF. As DNA, the CDR3 is TGTGCCAGCAGTTACGGGGGAGATACGCAGTATTTT.

This clone was counted only a few times. This chain joins TRBV19 and TRBJ1-4; D perhaps matches TRBD1 (5 bases). This CDR3 has 14 residues. Looked up from germline, CDR1 is LNHDA and CDR2 is SQIVND (reference sequence). V lost 5 bases to trimming and J lost 3 bases, with 10 bases between them. The CDR3 loop reads CASSPQAANEKLFF. The CDR3 DNA follows: TGTGCCAGTAGTCCACAGGCCGCTAATGAAAAACTGTTTTTT.

The V call is TRBV27, the J call TRBJ1-2, with TRBD1 identical over 8 bases. Per germline, CDR1 MNHEY and CDR2 SMNVEV (reference sequence). The length of the CDR3 is 13 residues. Trimming at V came to 5 bases and at J to 7 bases, leaving 6 bases not matched to a gene. The CDR3 spells CASSGRTGIGYTF. Written as DNA, the CDR3 is TGTGCCAGCAGTGGACGGACAGGGATTGGCTACACCTTC.

This chain connects TRBV5-1 to TRBJ1-1; 7 nucleotides align to TRBD1. The germline gives CDR1 SGHRS, CDR2 YFSETQ. This CDR3 is built from 15 residues. After removal of 2 bases from V and 0 bases from J, the junction contained 4 bases not matched to a gene. The CDR3 sequence is CASSFPGQMNTEAFF. The DNA of the CDR3 is TGCGCCAGCAGCTTTCCGGGACAGATGAACACTGAAGCTTTCTTT.

The rearrangement joins TRBV19 to TRBJ1-2; TRBD1 might be the D (6 bases). Per germline, CDR1 LNHDA and CDR2 SQIVND (reference sequence). With 4 bases removed from V and 4 bases from J, the gap between germline ends came to 13 bases. The CDR3 is made up of 14 amino acids. CDR3 sequence: CASSRAGASYGYTF. As DNA, the CDR3 is TGTGCCAGTAGTAGGGCGGGGGCTTCCTATGGCTACACCTTC. The variable domain in full, with the rest retrieved from reference TRBV19 and TRBJ1-2, is DGGITQSPKYLFRKEGQNVTLSCEQNLNHDAMYWYRQDPGQGLRLIYYSQIVNDFQKGDIAEGYSVSREKKESFPLTVTSAQKNPTAFYLCASSRAGASYGYTFGSGTRLTVV.

This chain links TRBV7-2 with TRBJ1-1; TRBD1 might be the D (5 bases). The CDR3 totals 15 residues. Germline V gene data show CDR1 as SGHTA and CDR2 as FQGNSA. V was trimmed by 5 bases and J by 5 bases, leaving 18 bases between them. DNA of the CDR3: TGTGCCAGCAGCGTCCCCCCGGGGGGTGGAACTGAAGCTTTCTTT. This gives the protein CASSVPPGGGTEAFF.

This clone was counted a few times. This CDR3 is also generated by other DNA sequences in the sample. The chain joins TRBV5-1 to TRBJ1-5, with TRBD1 matching over 7 bases. CDR3 length: 14 amino acids. V lost 1 base and J lost 2; bases outside the gene matches: 0. In germline, CDR1 is SGHRS, CDR2 YFSETQ. This CDR3 is CASSLTGGNQPQHF. Here the CDR3 DNA reads TGCGCCAGCAGCTTGACAGGGGGCAATCAGCCCCAGCATTTT.

There are a few counts of this clone. CDR3 nucleotides: TGTGCCAGCAGGCCGCAGGGGGCGTCCTATAATTCACCCCTCCACTTT. Its translation is CASRPQGASYNSPLHF. The rearrangement links TRBV7-9 to TRBJ1-6; TRBD1 agrees at 8 bases. Trimming took 6 bases from V and 1 from J; bases not matched to a gene: 5. The CDR3 is 16 amino acids. CDR1 SEHNR and CDR2 FQNEAQ come from the germline V gene (reference sequence). The full variable domain, rest sourced from reference TRBV7-9 and TRBJ1-6, is DTGVSQNPRHKITKRGQNVTFRCDPISEHNRLYWYRQTLGQGPEFLTYFQNEAQLEKSRLLSDRFSAERPKGSFSTLEIQRTEQGDSAMYLCASRPQGASYNSPLHFGNGTRLTVT.

About this clone itself: Sequence at one end of the junction differs from germline and may be a read error. The genes are TRBV7-9 and TRBJ1-1, with D uncertain. The CDR3 is made up of 13 amino acids. Germline V CDR1 and CDR2: SEHNR, FQNEAQ (reference sequence). CDR3 sequence: CSSSPERGNEAFF. CDR3 sequence (DNA): TGTTCCAGCAGCCCGGAACGGGGAAATGAAGCTTTCTTT. Full variable domain (missing parts from reference TRBV7-9 and TRBJ1-1): DTGVSQNPRHKITKRGQNVTFRCDPISEHNRLYWYRQTLGQGPEFLTYFQNEAQLEKSRLLSDRFSAERPKGSFSTLEIQRTEQGDSAMYLCSSSPERGNEAFFGQGTRLTVV.

The CDR3 here is CASSENQGANAFF. Written as DNA, the CDR3 is TGCGCCAGCAGTGAGAATCAGGGGGCTAATGCTTTCTTT. The chain links TRBV10-1 to TRBJ1-1, with 8 bases matching TRBD1. The CDR3 is made up of 13 amino acids. The trim removed 2 bases at V and 11 bases at J, leaving 7 bases unmatched. Germline V CDR1 and CDR2: WNHNN, SYGVQD (reference sequence).

The rearrangement links TRBV10-3 to TRBJ2-2; 8 bases are a match to TRBD2. Germline CDR1 is ENHRY and CDR2 is SYGVKD. This CDR3 has 15 residues. The CDR3 sequence is CATTGVAGITGELFF. Here the CDR3 DNA reads TGTGCGACCACCGGGGTAGCGGGGATTACCGGGGAGCTGTTTTTT.

The rearrangement joins TRBV4-1 to TRBJ1-6; D remains ambiguous. This CDR3 has 16 amino acids. The V end was cut by 0 bases, the J end by 8 bases, with 14 bases between. Germline V gives CDR1 MGHRA, CDR2 YSYEKL. CDR3 loop: CASSQDSRSPDSPLHF. For the CDR3, the DNA is TGCGCCAGCAGCCAAGACAGTCGCAGTCCCGATTCACCCCTCCACTTT.

The chain recombines TRBV6-6 with TRBJ1-5; TRBD1 aligns across 7 bases. Trimming cost V 6 bases and J 5 bases; bases outside gene matches: 7. CDR3 length: 14 residues. Germline CDR1 reads MNHNY; CDR2 reads SVGAGI (reference sequence). The chain's CDR3 is CASSPRDSYQPQHF. CDR3 DNA sequence: TGTGCCAGCAGCCCCCGGGACAGCTATCAGCCCCAGCATTTT.

This chain links TRBV9 with TRBJ2-4; weak D call: TRBD1 (5 bases). CDR1 SGDLS and CDR2 YYNGEE come from the germline V gene. V lost 2 bases, J lost 7 bases, and 16 bases lay in between. This CDR3 contains 15 residues. CDR3 coding DNA: TGTGCCAGCAGCGTGGGTCTGGTGGACATTAACATTCAGTACTTC. Protein: CASSVGLVDINIQYF.

CDR3 nucleotide sequence: TGTGCCAGCAGCCCCTCCCAGCGGGGGGCCACAGATACGCAGTATTTT. As protein: CASSPSQRGATDTQYF. This chain uses TRBV27 with TRBJ2-3; 9 positions match TRBD2. This CDR3 is 16 amino acids long. Germline V CDR1 and CDR2: MNHEY, SMNVEV (reference sequence). J gave up 2 bases and V 6 bases, and 9 bases lay outside the gene matches.

The gene calls are TRBV27 and TRBJ1-1; TRBD1 agrees at 9 bases. The CDR3 totals 17 residues. Germline CDR1 reads MNHEY; CDR2 reads SMNVEV (reference sequence). V dropped 4 bases and J dropped 4; count of bases not matched to a gene: 13. The chain's CDR3 is CASSSGTGRYRGTEAFF. The CDR3, as DNA: TGTGCCAGCAGTTCCGGGACAGGGAGGTACCGTGGCACTGAAGCTTTCTTT.

The V and J genes are TRBV2 and TRBJ2-7; the D gene is possibly TRBD1 (5 bases). Germline CDR1 reads SNHLY; CDR2 reads FYNNEI. V lost 6 bases and J 3 bases, leaving 12 bases between the germline ends. CDR3 size: 13 residues. The CDR3 is CASSRQWSYEQYF. The CDR3 DNA is TGTGCCAGCAGCCGACAGTGGAGCTACGAGCAGTACTTC.

The chain recombines TRBV7-3 with TRBJ1-3; no firm D call. V was clipped by 5 bases and J by 2 bases, with 16 bases between them. Looked up from germline, CDR1 is SGHTA and CDR2 is FQGTGA. The CDR3 loop spans 16 amino acids. The DNA of the CDR3 is TGTGCCAGCAGCGATCTGGGGAGGGATCCTGGAAACACCATATATTTT. Translating gives CASSDLGRDPGNTIYF.

The V gene is TRBV6-5, the J gene TRBJ2-7; 9 bases fit TRBD1. CDR1 MNHEY and CDR2 SVGAGI come from the germline V gene. Germline trimming cut 5 bases from V and 3 bases from J; bases unmatched to any gene: 8. The CDR3 extends over 15 amino acids. The CDR3 reads CASSPGTGNLYEQYF. The DNA of the CDR3 is TGTGCCAGCAGTCCCGGGACAGGGAATCTCTACGAGCAGTACTTC.

This clone was counted a few times. The chain recombines TRBV7-6 with TRBJ1-5; D call uncertain. CDR1 SGHVS and CDR2 FNYEAQ come from the germline V gene. The CDR3 is 14 amino acids. V lost 1 base to trimming and J lost 3 bases, with 7 bases between them. DNA for the CDR3: TGTGCCAGCAGCTTAGGAGGTTTCAATCAGCCCCAGCATTTT. Protein product: CASSLGGFNQPQHF.

Note on this clone: Its ends do not fully match the called genes, so a read error is possible. V and J are TRBV7-9 and TRBJ2-7; TRBD1 matches at 7 bases. Germline loops: CDR1 SEHNR, CDR2 FQNEAQ (reference sequence). CDR3 length: 17 residues. This CDR3 is CSSSFRAGQDRPYEQYF. CDR3 nucleotide sequence: TGTTCCAGCAGCTTCAGAGCCGGACAGGACAGACCCTACGAGCAGTACTTC.